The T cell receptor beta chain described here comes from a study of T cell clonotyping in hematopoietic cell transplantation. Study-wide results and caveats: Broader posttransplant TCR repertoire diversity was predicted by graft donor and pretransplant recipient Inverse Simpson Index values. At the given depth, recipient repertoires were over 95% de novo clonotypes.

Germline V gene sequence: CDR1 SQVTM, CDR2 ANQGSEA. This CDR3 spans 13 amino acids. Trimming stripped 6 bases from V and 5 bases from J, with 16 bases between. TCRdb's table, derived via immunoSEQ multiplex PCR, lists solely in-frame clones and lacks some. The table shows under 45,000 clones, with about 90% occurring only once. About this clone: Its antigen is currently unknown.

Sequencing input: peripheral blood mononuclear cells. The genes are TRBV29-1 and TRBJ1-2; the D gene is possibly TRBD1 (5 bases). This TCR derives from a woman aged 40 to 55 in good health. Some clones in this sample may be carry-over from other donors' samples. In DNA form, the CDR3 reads TGCAGCGTGCTACCGGTGGCAGGGTATGGCTACACCTTC. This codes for CSVLPVAGYGYTF.